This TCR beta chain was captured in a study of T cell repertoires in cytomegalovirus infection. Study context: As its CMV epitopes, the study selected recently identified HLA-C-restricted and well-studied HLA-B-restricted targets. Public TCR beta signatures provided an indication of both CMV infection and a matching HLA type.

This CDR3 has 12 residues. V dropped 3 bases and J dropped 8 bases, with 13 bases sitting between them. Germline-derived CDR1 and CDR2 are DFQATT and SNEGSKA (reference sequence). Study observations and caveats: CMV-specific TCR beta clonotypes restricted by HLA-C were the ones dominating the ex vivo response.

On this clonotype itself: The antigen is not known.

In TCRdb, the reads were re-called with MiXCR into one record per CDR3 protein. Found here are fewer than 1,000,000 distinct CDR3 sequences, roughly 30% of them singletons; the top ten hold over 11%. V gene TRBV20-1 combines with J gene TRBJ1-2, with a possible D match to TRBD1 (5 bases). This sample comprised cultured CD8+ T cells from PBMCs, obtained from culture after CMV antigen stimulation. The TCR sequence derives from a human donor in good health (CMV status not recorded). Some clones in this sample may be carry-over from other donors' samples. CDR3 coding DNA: TGCAGTGCTAGGGGGGTTAGGGAAGGCTACACCTTC. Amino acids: CSARGVREGYTF.